This TCR beta chain was identified in a study of T cells in Graves' hyperthyroidism and ophthalmopathy. Diagnoses were made from clinical symptoms, serum measures (thyroxine and TRAb), thyroid ultrasound and orbital computed tomography. The source of the PBMCs was 8.5 to 10 ml of fresh peripheral blood. This clonotype occurred a few times. No antigen is known for it. TCR beta CDR3 region amplification was performed from RNA transcripts. With the HTBI primer set, the TCR CDR3 went through a first round of RT-PCR. TCRdb independently ran MiXCR on the multiplex PCR reads; one entry per CDR3 protein. The data hold about 700,000 distinct CDR3 sequences, with around 13% observed a single time. Broader study findings: Blood samples included most of the expanded thyroid clonotypes exceeding 0.001.

V was trimmed by 2 bases and J by 4 bases, leaving 8 bases between them. The CDR3 has 14 residues. Germline V gives CDR1 SNHLY, CDR2 FYNNEI. The sequenced material came from blood. The chain carries TRBV2 and TRBJ1-4; the D is unclear. The origin of this receptor is a woman aged 18 to 35 with Graves' hyperthyroidism. Here the CDR3 DNA reads TGTGCCAGCAGTGAATCACGGTTTAATGAAAAACTGTTTTTT. It specifies CASSESRFNEKLFF.